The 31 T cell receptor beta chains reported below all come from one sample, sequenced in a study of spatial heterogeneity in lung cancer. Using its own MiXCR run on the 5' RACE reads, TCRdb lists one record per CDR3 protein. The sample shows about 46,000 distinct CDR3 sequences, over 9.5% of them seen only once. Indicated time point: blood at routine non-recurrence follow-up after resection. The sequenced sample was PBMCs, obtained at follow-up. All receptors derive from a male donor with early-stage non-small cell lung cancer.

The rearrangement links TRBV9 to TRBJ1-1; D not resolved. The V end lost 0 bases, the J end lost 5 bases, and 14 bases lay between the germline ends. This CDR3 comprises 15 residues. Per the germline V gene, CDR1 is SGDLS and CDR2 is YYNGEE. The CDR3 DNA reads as TGTGCCAGCAGCGTAGACGTCGGGGATCGTACTGAAGCTTTCTTT. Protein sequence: CASSVDVGDRTEAFF.

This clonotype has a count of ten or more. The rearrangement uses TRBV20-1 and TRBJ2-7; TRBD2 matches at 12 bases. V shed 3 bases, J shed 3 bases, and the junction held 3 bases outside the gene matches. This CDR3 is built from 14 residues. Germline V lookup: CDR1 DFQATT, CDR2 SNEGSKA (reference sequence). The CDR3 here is CSARGLAGLYEQYF. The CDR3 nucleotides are TGCAGTGCTAGGGGACTAGCGGGCCTCTACGAGCAGTACTTC.

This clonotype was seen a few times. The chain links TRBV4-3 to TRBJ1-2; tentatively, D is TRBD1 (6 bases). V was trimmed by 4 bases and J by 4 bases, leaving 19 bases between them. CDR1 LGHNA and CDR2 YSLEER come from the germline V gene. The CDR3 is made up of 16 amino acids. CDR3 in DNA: TGCGCCAGCAGCCCAGATCAAGGGGGGCCCGGCTATGGCTACACCTTC. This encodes CASSPDQGGPGYGYTF.

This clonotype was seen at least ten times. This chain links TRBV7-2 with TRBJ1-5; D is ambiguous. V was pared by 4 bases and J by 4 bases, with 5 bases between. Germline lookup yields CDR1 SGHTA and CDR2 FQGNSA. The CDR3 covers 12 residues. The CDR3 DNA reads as TGTGCCAGCAGCTCCCTAAATCAGCCCCAGCATTTT. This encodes CASSSLNQPQHF.

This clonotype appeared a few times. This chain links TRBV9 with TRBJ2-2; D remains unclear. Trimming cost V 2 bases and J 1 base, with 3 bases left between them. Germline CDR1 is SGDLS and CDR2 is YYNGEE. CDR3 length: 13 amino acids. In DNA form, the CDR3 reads TGTGCCAGCAGCGTCGAGAACACCGGGGAGCTGTTTTTT. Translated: CASSVENTGELFF.

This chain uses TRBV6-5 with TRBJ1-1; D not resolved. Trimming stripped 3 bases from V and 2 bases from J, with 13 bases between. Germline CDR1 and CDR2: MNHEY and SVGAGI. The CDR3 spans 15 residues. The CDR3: CASSYVGASNTEAFF. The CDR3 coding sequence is TGTGCCAGCAGTTATGTCGGAGCGTCTAACACTGAAGCTTTCTTT.

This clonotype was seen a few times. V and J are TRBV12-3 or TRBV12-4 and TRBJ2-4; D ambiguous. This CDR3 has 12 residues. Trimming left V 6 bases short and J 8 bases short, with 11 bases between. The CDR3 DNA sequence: TGTGCCAGCAGCCGCCGTCCAGACATTCAGTACTTC. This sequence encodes CASSRRPDIQYF.

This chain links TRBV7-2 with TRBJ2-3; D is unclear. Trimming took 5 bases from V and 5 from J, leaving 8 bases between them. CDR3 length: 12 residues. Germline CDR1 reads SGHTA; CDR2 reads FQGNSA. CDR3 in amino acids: CASSLDLDTQYF. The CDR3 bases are TGTGCCAGCAGCCTAGACTTAGATACGCAGTATTTT.

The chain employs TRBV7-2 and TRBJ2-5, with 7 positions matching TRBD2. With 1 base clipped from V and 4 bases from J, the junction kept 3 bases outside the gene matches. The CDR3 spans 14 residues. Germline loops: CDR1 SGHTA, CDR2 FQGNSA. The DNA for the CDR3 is TGTGCCAGCAGCTTAGGCGGGAGAGGAGAGACCCAGTACTTC. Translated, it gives CASSLGGRGETQYF. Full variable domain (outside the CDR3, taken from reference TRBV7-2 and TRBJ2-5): GAGVSQSPSNKVTEKGKDVELRCDPISGHTALYWYRQSLGQGLEFLIYFQGNSAPDKSGLPSDRFSAERTGGSVSTLTIQRTQQEDSAVYLCASSLGGRGETQYFGPGTRLLVL.

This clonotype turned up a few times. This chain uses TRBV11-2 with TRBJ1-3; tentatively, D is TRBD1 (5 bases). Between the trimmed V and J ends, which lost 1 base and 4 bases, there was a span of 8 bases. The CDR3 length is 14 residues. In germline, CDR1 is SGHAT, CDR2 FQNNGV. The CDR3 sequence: CASSLGGDGNTIYF. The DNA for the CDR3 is TGTGCCAGCAGCTTAGGGGGGGACGGAAACACCATATATTTT.

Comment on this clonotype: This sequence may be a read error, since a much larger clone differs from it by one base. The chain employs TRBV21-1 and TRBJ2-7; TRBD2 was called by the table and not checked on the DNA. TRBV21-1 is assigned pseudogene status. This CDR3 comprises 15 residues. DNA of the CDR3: TGTGTCAGCAGCAGACGGAGGAGCGGGACCTACGAGCAGTACTTC. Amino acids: CVSSRRRSGTYEQYF.

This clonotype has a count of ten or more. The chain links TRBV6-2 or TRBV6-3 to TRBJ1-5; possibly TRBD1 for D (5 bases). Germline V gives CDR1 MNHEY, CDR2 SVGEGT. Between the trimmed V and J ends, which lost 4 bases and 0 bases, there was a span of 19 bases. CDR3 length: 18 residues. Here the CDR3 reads CASSSRPGLLNSNQPQHF. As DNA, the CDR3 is TGTGCCAGCAGTTCGCGACCGGGACTCCTTAATAGCAATCAGCCCCAGCATTTT.

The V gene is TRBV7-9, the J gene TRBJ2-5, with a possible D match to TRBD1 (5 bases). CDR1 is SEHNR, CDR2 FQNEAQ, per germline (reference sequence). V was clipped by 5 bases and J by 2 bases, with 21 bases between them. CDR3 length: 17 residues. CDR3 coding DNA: TGTGCCAGCAGCCCTTACCCCGGTAGGGGTAGTCAAGAGACCCAGTACTTC. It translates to CASSPYPGRGSQETQYF.

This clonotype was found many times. Here the CDR3 reads CASSPPARAYNEQFF. The DNA of the CDR3 is TGTGCCAGCTCACCACCCGCCCGAGCATACAATGAGCAGTTCTTC. This rearrangement joins TRBV18 to TRBJ2-1; no reliable D call. Germline V gene lookup returns CDR1 KGHSH and CDR2 LQKENI. Trimming removed 0 bases at V and 4 bases at J, with 10 bases between. CDR3 length: 15 residues.

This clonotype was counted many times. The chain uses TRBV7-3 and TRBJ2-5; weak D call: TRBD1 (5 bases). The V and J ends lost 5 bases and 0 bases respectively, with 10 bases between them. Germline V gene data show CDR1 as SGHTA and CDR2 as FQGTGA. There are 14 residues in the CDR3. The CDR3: CASSRGPNQETQYF. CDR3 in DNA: TGTGCCAGCAGCAGGGGTCCGAACCAAGAGACCCAGTACTTC.

CDR3 residues: CASSPRGRRETQYF. The DNA of the CDR3 is TGTGCCAGCAGCCCTCGGGGCCGCCGTGAGACCCAGTACTTC. V is TRBV3-1 and J is TRBJ2-5; either TRBD1 or TRBD2 may supply D (5 bases each). There are 14 residues in the CDR3. Trimming stripped 4 bases from V and 5 bases from J, with 14 bases between. Germline CDR1 reads LGHDT; CDR2 reads YNNKEL (reference sequence).

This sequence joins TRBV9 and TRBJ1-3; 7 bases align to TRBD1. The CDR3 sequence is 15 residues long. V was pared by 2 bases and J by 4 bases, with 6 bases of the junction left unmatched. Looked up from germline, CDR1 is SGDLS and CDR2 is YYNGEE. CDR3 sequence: CASSVSTGAGNTIYF. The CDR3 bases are TGTGCCAGCAGCGTCAGTACAGGGGCCGGAAACACCATATATTTT.

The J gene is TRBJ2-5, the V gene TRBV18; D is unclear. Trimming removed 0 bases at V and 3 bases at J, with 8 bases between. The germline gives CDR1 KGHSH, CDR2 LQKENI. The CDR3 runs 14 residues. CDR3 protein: CASSPPNGEETQYF. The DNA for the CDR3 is TGTGCCAGCTCACCACCAAACGGAGAAGAGACCCAGTACTTC.

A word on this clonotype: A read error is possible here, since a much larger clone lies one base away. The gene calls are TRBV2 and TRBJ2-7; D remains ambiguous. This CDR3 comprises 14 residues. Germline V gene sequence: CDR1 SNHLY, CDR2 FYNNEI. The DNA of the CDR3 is TGTACCAGCAGTGCACGTCCCTACCCCTACGAGCAGTACTTC. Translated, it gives CTSSARPYPYEQYF.

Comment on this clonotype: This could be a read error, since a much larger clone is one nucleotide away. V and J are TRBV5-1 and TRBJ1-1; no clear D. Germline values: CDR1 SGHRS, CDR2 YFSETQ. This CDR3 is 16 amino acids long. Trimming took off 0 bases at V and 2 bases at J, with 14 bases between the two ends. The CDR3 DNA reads TGCGCCAGCAGCTTGGTTGAGGGAGGATTAAACACTGAAGCTTTCTTT. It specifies CASSLVEGGLNTEAFF.

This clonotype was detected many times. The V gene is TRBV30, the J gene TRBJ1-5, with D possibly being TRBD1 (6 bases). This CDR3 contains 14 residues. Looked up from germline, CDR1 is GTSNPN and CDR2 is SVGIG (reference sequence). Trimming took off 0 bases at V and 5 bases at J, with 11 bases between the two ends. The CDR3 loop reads CAWSVTGFHQPQHF. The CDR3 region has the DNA TGTGCCTGGAGTGTGACAGGTTTTCATCAGCCCCAGCATTTT.

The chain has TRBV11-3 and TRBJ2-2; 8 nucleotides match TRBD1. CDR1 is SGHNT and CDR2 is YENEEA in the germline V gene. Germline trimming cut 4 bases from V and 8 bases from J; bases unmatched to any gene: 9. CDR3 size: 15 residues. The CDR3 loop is CASSSAGRGLGELFF. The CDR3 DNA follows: TGTGCCAGCAGCTCGGCGGGCAGGGGGCTTGGGGAGCTGTTTTTT.

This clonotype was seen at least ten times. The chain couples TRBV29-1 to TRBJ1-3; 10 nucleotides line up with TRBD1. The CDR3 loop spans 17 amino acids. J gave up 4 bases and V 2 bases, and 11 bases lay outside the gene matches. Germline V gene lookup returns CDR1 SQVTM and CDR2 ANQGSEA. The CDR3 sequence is CSVEPLGDRGRGNTIYF. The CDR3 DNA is TGCAGCGTTGAACCCCTAGGGGACAGGGGACGCGGAAACACCATATATTTT.

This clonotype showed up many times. The CDR3 coding sequence is TGTGCCAGCAGGGCCAACGTCCTGACTTTC. As protein: CASRANVLTF. V gene TRBV21-1 combines with J gene TRBJ2-6. TRBV21-1 is termed a pseudogene. There are 10 residues in the CDR3.

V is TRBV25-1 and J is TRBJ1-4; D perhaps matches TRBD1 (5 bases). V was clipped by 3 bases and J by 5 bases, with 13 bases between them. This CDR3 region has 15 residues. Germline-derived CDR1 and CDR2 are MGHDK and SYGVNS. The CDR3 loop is CASSDLSRGNEKLFF. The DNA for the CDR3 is TGTGCCAGCAGTGATTTATCCCGGGGGAATGAAAAACTGTTTTTT.

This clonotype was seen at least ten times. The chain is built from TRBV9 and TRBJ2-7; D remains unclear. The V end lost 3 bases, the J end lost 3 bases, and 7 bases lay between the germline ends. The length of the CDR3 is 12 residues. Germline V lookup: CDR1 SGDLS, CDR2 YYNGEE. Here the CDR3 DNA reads TGTGCCAGCAGCGCTACTGACTACGAGCAGTACTTC. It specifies CASSATDYEQYF. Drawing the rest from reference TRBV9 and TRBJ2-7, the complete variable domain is DSGVTQTPKHLITATGQRVTLRCSPRSGDLSVYWYQQSLDQGLQFLIQYYNGEERAKGNILERFSAQQFPDLHSELNLSSLELGDSALYFCASSATDYEQYFGPGTRLTVT.

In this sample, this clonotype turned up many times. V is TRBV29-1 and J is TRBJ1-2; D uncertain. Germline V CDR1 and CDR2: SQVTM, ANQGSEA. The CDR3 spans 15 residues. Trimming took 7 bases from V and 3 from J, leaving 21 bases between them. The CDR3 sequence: CSARIIVNFDYGYTF. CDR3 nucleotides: TGCAGCGCCCGGATTATAGTTAACTTTGACTATGGCTACACCTTC.

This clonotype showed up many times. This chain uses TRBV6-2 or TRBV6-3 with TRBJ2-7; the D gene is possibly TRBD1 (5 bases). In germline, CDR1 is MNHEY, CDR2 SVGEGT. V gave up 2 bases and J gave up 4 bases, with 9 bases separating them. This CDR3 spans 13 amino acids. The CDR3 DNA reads TGTGCCAGCAGTTACGAGACAGCTTACGAGCAGTACTTC. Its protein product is CASSYETAYEQYF.

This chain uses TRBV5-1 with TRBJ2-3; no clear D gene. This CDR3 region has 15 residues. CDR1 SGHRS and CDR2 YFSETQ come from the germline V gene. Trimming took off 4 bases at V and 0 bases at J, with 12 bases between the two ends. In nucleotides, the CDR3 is TGCGCCAGCAGCGAGGACGGCCCAAGCACAGATACGCAGTATTTT. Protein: CASSEDGPSTDTQYF.

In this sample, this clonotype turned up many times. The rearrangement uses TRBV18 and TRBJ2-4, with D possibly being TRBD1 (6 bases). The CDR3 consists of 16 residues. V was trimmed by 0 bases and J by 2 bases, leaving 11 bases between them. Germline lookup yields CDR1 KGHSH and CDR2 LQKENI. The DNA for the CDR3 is TGTGCCAGCTCACCACCGGCCCAGGGGACCAAAAACATTCAGTACTTC. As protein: CASSPPAQGTKNIQYF.

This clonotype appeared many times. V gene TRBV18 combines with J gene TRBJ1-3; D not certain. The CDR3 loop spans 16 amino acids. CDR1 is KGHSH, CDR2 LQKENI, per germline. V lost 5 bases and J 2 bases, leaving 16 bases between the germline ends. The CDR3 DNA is TGTGCCAGCTCAACTACCCCGGGATCCGCTGGAAACACCATATATTTT. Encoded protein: CASSTTPGSAGNTIYF. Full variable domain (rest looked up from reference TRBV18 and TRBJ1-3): NAGVMQNPRHLVRRRGQEARLRCSPMKGHSHVYWYRQLPEEGLKFMVYLQKENIIDESGMPKERFSAEFPKEGPSILRIQQVVRGDSAAYFCASSTTPGSAGNTIYFGEGSWLTVV.